The T cell receptor beta chain described here comes from a study of blood T cell repertoires in COVID-19. The V end was cut by 10 bases, the J end by 2 bases, with 17 bases between. CDR3 length equals 14 residues. Germline lookup yields CDR1 SNHLY and CDR2 FYNNEI. Data came from immunoSEQ multiplex PCR; TCRdb stores just in-frame clones and leaves some out. The table lists 20,000 or so clones, 86% of them singletons. The TCR originated in a man between 50 and 59 years old with active COVID-19. V and J are TRBV2 and TRBJ1-2, with D possibly being TRBD1 (5 bases). The sequenced material came from peripheral blood. CDR3 bases: TGTGCCACCCGCGTTGGGGGGACGAACTATGGCTACACCTTC. Its translation: CATRVGGTNYGYTF.